A selection of T cell receptor beta chains follows, all from one sample in a study of cytomegalovirus exposure and HLA in healthy donors. The data were produced by immunoSEQ multiplex PCR, yet TCRdb's version contains in-frame clones alone and is incomplete. In the table there are about 76,000 clones, over 60% of which are singletons. Material for sequencing was PBMCs. The receptor source for this set is a male donor in good health and CMV-seropositive. Both conserved end residues are part of each CDR3. The order of the fields is V gene, D gene, J gene, clone size, CDR3 DNA, CDR3 protein. The D gene is left open where the match is weak. Clone size is given for some rows only: seen once, a few or many times, or a class if the clone is expanded.

>TRBV28|TRBD1|TRBJ2-2|.
TGTGCCAGCAGTAGGACAGGGAGAACCGGGGAGCTGTTTTTT
CASSRTGRTGELFF
>TRBV18|TRBD2|TRBJ2-7|few
TGTGCCAGCTCGGCTCCCGGGACTAGCGCCTACGAGCAGTACTTC
CASSAPGTSAYEQYF
>TRBV6-5|.|TRBJ2-7|.
TGTGCCAGCAGTTACTCCGGGGAGTCCTACGAGCAGTACTTC
CASSYSGESYEQYF
>TRBV5-5|TRBD2|TRBJ2-1|.
TGTGCCAGCAGCTTGGTGTCTAGCGGGATTAATGAGCAGTTCTTC
CASSLVSSGINEQFF
>TRBV4-1|TRBD2|TRBJ2-2|.
TGCGCCAGCAGCCAGCGGGGGGGCGCCGGGGAGCTGTTTTTT
CASSQRGGAGELFF
>TRBV7-2|.|TRBJ2-7|.
TGTGCCAGCAGCTTAAATGGCGGAGAGCAGTACTTC
CASSLNGGEQYF
>TRBV30|.|TRBJ2-5|.
TGTGCCTGGAGTTTCGGCGGAATCCAAGAGACCCAGTACTTC
CAWSFGGIQETQYF
>TRBV29-1|TRBD2|TRBJ2-1|few
TGCAGCGTTGAACGTACTAGCGGGAGAGACAATGAGCAGTTCTTC
CSVERTSGRDNEQFF
>TRBV19|TRBD2|TRBJ2-5|.
TGTGCCAGTAAAACGAGCGGGAGGCTCCAAGAGACCCAGTACTTC
CASKTSGRLQETQYF
>TRBV5-4|.|TRBJ1-4|.
TGTGCCAGCACCACAGGTGGGACTAATGAAAAACTGTTTTTT
CASTTGGTNEKLFF
>TRBV9|.|TRBJ2-3|.
TGTGCCAGCAGCGTGTCTAGCACAGATACGCAGTATTTT
CASSVSSTDTQYF
>TRBV7-9|TRBD1|TRBJ1-4|.
TGTGCCAGCAGCTTAGGTGGGGACAGGAACGAAAAACTGTTTTTT
CASSLGGDRNEKLFF
>TRBV30|.|TRBJ1-2|.
TGTGCCTGGAGTAATACGGGACACGTGAACTATGGCTACACCTTC
CAWSNTGHVNYGYTF
>TRBV7-2|.|TRBJ1-2|.
TGTGCCAGCAGCTTAGGGGGTACAGGGAGAAGTAACTATGGCTACACCTTC
CASSLGGTGRSNYGYTF
>TRBV7-6|TRBD2|TRBJ2-2|.
TGTGCCAGCAGCTTAAAGAGCGGGGTCACCGGGGAGCTGTTTTTT
CASSLKSGVTGELFF
>TRBV12-5|TRBD1|TRBJ1-5|.
TGTGCTAGTGGTACAGGGGGACTTAGCAATCAGCCCCAGCATTTT
CASGTGGLSNQPQHF
>TRBV18|TRBD1|TRBJ1-6|.
TGTGCCAGCTCACCACAGGGACAGGGGTATAATTCACCCCTCCACTTT
CASSPQGQGYNSPLHF
>TRBV4-1|TRBD1|TRBJ1-1|.
TGCGCCAGCAGCCCCGGGACAGCGAGGAACACTGAAGCTTTCTTT
CASSPGTARNTEAFF
>TRBV7-8|TRBD2|TRBJ2-1|.
TGTGCCAGCAGCTTATTGACTAGCGGGGGTAACAATGAGCAGTTCTTC
CASSLLTSGGNNEQFF
>TRBV5-8|.|TRBJ1-3|.
TGTGCCAGCAGCCGGGGACTAGGCACCATCTCTGGAAACACCATATATTTT
CASSRGLGTISGNTIYF
>TRBV4-3|TRBD2|TRBJ2-7|.
TGCGCCAGCAGCCAAGCCATAGCGGGGCCTCCCTACGAGCAGTACTTC
CASSQAIAGPPYEQYF
>TRBV11-2|.|TRBJ1-1|.
TGTGCCAGCAGCTTACAGGTCACTGAAGCTTTCTTT
CASSLQVTEAFF
>TRBV5-8|.|TRBJ1-2|.
TGTGCCAGCAGCTTGTTGGGGAGGAACTATGGCTACACCTTC
CASSLLGRNYGYTF
>TRBV10-3|.|TRBJ1-1|.
TGTGCCATCAGTGAGGGTAGGAACACTGAAGCTTTCTTT
CAISEGRNTEAFF
>TRBV5-1|TRBD1|TRBJ2-1|.
TGCGCCAGCAGCTCCGGGACAGGGGGCACTGAGCAGTTCTTC
CASSSGTGGTEQFF
>TRBV5-1|TRBD2|TRBJ2-7|.
TGCGCCAGCAGCTTGGTGCCTAGCGGGAGTCGCGAGCAGTACTTC
CASSLVPSGSREQYF
>TRBV2|TRBD2|TRBJ2-7|.
TGTGCCAGCAGTGAAAGGTCTAGCGGGATCATCTACGAGCAGTACTTC
CASSERSSGIIYEQYF
>TRBV27|TRBD1|TRBJ1-2|.
TGTGCCAGTACGACAGGGGGGAACTATGGCTACACCTTC
CASTTGGNYGYTF
>TRBV6-1|TRBD2|TRBJ2-7|.
TGTGCCAGCAGGACTAGCGGATCCTACGAGCAGTACTTC
CASRTSGSYEQYF
>TRBV19|TRBD1|TRBJ1-5|.
TGTGCCAGCTCCCCCACAGGGGGCGTGAATCAGCCCCAGCATTTT
CASSPTGGVNQPQHF
>TRBV29-1|.|TRBJ2-3|.
TGCAGCGCTCTCCCGGGTGGTCATACGCAGTATTTT
CSALPGGHTQYF
>TRBV21-1|.|TRBJ2-7|once
TGTGCCAGCAAACACGCGACAGCTAGCTCCTACGAGCAGTACTTC
CASKHATASSYEQYF